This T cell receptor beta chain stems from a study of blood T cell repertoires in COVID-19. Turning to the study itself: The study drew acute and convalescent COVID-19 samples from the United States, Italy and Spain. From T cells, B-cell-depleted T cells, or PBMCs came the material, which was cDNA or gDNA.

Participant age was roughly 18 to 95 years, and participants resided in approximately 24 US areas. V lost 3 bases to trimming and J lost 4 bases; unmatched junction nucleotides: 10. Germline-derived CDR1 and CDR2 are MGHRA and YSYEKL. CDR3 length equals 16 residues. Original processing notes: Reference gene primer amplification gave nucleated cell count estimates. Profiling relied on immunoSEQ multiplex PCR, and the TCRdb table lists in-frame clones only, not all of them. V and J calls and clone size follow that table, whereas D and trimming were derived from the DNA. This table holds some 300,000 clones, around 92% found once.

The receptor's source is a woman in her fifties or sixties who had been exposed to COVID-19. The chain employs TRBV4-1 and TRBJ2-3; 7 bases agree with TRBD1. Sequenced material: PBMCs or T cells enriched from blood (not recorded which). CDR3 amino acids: CASSHKAAGGSDTQYF. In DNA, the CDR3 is TGCGCCAGCAGCCACAAGGCGGCAGGGGGATCAGATACGCAGTATTTT.